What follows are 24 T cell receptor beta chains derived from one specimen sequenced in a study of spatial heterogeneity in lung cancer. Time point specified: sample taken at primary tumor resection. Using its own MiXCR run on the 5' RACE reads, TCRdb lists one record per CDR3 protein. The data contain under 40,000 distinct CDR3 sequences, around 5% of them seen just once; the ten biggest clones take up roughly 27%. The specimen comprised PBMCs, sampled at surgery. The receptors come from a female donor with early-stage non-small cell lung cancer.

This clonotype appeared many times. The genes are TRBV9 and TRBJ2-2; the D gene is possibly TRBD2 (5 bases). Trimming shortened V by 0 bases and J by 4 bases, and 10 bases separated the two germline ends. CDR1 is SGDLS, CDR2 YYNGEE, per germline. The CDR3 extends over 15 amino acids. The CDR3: CASSVVGSATGELFF. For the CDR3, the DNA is TGTGCCAGCAGCGTAGTTGGGAGCGCCACCGGGGAGCTGTTTTTT.

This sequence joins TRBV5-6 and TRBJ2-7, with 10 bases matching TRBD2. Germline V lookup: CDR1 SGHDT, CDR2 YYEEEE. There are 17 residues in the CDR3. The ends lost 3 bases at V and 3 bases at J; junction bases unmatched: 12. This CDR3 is CASSSVLAGVLSYEQYF. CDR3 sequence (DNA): TGTGCCAGCAGCTCGGTCCTAGCGGGGGTGTTAAGCTACGAGCAGTACTTC.

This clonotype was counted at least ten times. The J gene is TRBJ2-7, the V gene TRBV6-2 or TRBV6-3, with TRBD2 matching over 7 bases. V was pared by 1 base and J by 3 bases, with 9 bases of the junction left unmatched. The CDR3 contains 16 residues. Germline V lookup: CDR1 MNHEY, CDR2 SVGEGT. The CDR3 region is CASSYFRLALFYEQYF. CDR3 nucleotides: TGTGCCAGCAGTTACTTCCGACTAGCCCTGTTCTACGAGCAGTACTTC.

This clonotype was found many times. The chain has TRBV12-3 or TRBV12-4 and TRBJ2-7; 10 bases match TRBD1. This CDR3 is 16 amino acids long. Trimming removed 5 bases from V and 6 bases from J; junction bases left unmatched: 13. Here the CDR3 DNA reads TGTGCCAGCAGTAGTCCTCGCCGGGACAGGGGAGGCGAGCAGTACTTC. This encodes CASSSPRRDRGGEQYF.

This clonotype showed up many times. CDR3 region: CSARPRTGAGEQYF. The CDR3 DNA sequence: TGCAGTGCCCGACCCCGGACAGGGGCAGGGGAGCAGTACTTC. The J gene is TRBJ2-7, the V gene TRBV20-1, with 9 bases identical to TRBD1. Trimming removed 6 bases from V and 7 bases from J; junction bases left unmatched: 13. CDR3 length: 14 residues. In germline, CDR1 is DFQATT, CDR2 SNEGSKA (reference sequence).

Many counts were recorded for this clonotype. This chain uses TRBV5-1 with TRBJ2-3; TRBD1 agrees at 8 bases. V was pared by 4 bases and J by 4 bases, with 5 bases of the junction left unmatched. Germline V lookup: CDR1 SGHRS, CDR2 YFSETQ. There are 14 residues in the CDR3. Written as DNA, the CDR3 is TGCGCCAGCAGCCTGACAGGGGAGCCAGATACGCAGTATTTT. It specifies CASSLTGEPDTQYF.

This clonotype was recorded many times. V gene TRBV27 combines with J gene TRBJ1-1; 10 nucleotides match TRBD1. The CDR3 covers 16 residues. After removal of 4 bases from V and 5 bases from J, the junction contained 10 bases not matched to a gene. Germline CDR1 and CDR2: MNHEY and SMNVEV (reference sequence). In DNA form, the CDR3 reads TGTGCCAGCAGTTACCGGGACAGGGGAAGTAGAACTGAAGCTTTCTTT. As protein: CASSYRDRGSRTEAFF.

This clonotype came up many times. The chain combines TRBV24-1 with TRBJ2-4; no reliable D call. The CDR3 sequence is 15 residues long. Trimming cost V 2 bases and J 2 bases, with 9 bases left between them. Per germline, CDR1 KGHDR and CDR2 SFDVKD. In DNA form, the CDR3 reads TGTGCCACCAGTGATTCCGGGCCCTCCAAAAACATTCAGTACTTC. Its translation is CATSDSGPSKNIQYF.

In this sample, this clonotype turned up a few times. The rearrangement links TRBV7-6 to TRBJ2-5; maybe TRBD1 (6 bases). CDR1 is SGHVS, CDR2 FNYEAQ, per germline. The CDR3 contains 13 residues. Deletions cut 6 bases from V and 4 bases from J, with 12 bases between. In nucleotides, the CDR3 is TGTGCCAGCAGAACAGGGTTAGGAGAGACCCAGTACTTC. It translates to CASRTGLGETQYF.

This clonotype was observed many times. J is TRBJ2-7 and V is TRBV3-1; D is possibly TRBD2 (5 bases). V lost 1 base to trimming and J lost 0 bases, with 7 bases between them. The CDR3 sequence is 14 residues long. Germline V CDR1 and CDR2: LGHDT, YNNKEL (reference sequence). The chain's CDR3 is CASSQVGVSYEQYF. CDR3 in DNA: TGTGCCAGCAGCCAAGTCGGGGTCTCCTACGAGCAGTACTTC.

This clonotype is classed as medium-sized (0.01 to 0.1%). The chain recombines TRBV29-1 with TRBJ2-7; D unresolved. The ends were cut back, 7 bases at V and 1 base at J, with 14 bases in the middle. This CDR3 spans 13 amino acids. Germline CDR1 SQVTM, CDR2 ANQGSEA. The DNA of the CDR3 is TGCAGCGCCCACGACGGACCTTCCTACGAGCAGTACTTC. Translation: CSAHDGPSYEQYF.

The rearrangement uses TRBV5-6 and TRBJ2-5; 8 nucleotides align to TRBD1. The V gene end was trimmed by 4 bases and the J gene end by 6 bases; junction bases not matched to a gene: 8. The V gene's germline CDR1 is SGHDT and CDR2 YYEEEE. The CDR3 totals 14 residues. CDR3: CASSPTGVQQTQYF. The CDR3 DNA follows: TGTGCCAGCAGCCCGACAGGGGTTCAGCAGACCCAGTACTTC.

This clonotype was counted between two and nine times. The CDR3 DNA reads TGTGCCAGCGGGACTAGCGGGGGAGTTTGGTATTTT. This encodes CASGTSGGVWYF. The rearrangement uses TRBV28 and TRBJ2-3, with TRBD2 matching over 14 bases. J gave up 14 bases and V 8 bases, and 6 bases lay outside the gene matches. Germline lookup yields CDR1 MDHEN and CDR2 SYDVKM. The CDR3 runs to 12 residues.

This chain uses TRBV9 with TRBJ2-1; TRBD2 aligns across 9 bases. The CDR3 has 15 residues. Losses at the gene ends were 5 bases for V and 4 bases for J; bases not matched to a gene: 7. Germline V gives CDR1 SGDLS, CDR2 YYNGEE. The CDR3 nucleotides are TGTGCCAGCAGTATAAGCGGGGGGTCTTACAATGAGCAGTTCTTC. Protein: CASSISGGSYNEQFF.

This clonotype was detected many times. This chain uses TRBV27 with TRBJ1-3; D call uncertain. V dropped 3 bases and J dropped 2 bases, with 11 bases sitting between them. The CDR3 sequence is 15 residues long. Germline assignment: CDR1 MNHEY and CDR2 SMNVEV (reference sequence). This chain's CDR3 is CASSFSTFAGNTIYF. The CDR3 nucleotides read TGTGCCAGCAGTTTTTCGACGTTCGCTGGAAACACCATATATTTT.

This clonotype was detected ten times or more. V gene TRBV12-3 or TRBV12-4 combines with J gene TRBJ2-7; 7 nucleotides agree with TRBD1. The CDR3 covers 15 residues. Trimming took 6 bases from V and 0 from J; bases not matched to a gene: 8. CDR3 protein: CASSLSTGASYEQYF. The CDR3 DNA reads TGTGCCAGCAGCTTAAGTACAGGGGCCTCCTACGAGCAGTACTTC.

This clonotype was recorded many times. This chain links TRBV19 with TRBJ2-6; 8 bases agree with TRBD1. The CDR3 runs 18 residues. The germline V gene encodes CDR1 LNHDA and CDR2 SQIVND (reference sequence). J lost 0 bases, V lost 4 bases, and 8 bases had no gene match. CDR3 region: CASSTFGTGRSGANVLTF. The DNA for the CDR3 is TGTGCCAGTAGTACTTTCGGGACAGGCCGCTCTGGGGCCAACGTCCTGACTTTC.

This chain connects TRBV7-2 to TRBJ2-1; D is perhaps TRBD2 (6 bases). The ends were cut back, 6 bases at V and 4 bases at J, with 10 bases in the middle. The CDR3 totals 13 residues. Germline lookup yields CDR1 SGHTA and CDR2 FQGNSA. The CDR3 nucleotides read TGTGCCAGCAGAAGCGGGCCTTACAATGAGCAGTTCTTC. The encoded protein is CASRSGPYNEQFF.

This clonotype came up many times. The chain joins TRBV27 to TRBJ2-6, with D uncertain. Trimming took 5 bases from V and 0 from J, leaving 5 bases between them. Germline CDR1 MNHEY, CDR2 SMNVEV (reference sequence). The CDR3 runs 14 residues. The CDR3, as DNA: TGTGCCAGCAGTCACAGCTCTGGGGCCAACGTCCTGACTTTC. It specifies CASSHSSGANVLTF.

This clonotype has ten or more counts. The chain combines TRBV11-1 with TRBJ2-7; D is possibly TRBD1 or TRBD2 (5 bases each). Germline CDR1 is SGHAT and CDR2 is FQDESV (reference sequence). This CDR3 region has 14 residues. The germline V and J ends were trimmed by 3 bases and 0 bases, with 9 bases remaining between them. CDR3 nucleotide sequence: TGTGCCAGCAGCTTGGCAGGGAGCTCCTACGAGCAGTACTTC. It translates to CASSLAGSSYEQYF.

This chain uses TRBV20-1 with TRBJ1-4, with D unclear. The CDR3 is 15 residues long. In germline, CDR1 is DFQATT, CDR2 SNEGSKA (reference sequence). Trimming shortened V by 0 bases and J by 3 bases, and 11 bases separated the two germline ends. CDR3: CSAREGWYPNEKLFF. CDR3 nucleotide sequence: TGCAGTGCTAGAGAAGGGTGGTACCCTAATGAAAAACTGTTTTTT.

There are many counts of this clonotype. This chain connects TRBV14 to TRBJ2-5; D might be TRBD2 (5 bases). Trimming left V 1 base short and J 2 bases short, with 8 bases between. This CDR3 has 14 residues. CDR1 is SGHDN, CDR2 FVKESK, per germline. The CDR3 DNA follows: TGTGCCAGCAGCCAAGTGGGGAGTCAAGAGACCCAGTACTTC. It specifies CASSQVGSQETQYF. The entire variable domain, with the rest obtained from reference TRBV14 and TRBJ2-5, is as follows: EAGVTQFPSHSVIEKGQTVTLRCDPISGHDNLYWYRRVMGKEIKFLLHFVKESKQDESGMPNNRFLAERTGGTYSTLKVQPAELEDSGVYFCASSQVGSQETQYFGPGTRLLVL.

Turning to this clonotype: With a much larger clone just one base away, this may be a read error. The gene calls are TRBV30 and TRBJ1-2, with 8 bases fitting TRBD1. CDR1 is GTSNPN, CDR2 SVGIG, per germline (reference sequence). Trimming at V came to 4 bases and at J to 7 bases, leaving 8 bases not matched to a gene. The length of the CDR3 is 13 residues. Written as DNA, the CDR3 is TGTGCCTGGATCAAGGACAGGGTCTGTGGCTACACCTTC. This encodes CAWIKDRVCGYTF.

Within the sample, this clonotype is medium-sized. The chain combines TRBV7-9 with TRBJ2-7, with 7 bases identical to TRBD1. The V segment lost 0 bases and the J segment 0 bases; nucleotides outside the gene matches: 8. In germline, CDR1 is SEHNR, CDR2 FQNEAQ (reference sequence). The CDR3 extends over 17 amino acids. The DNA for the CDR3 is TGTGCCAGCAGCTTAGCTGGACAGGACCGTCGCTCCTACGAGCAGTACTTC. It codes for CASSLAGQDRRSYEQYF. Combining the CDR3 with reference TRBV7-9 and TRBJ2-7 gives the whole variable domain DTGVSQNPRHKITKRGQNVTFRCDPISEHNRLYWYRQTLGQGPEFLTYFQNEAQLEKSRLLSDRFSAERPKGSFSTLEIQRTEQGDSAMYLCASSLAGQDRRSYEQYFGPGTRLTVT.